The T cell receptor (beta chain) under discussion was sequenced for a study of T cell responses to AZD1222 COVID-19 vaccine. General observations from the study: It was only a handful of AZD1222 recipients who were seropositive at baseline. Repertoires were collected only later (after the peak T cell response had occurred). Across the whole spike, CD4 TCRs peaked at regions 160-218 and 743-854.

This clone was found once. The antigen is not known. The CDR3 is 11 residues long. CDR1 is SNHLY, CDR2 FYNNEI, per germline. V was trimmed by 6 bases and J by 6 bases, leaving 5 bases between them. TCRdb keeps only in-frame clones here, not all; method: immunoSEQ multiplex PCR. The sample includes tens of thousands of clones, about 90% of them seen just once. The V gene is TRBV2, the J gene TRBJ1-4; D gene uncertain. The specimen was peripheral blood, collected 28 days after the second AZD1222 dose. This clonotype was sampled from an adult who received the AZD1222 COVID-19 vaccine. The chain's CDR3 is CASRRDEKLFF. The CDR3 nucleotides read TGTGCCAGCAGGAGAGATGAAAAACTGTTTTTT. The whole variable domain, filled in from reference TRBV2 and TRBJ1-4, reads EPEVTQTPSHQVTQMGQEVILRCVPISNHLYFYWYRQILGQKVEFLVSFYNNEISEKSEIFDDQFSVERPDGSNFTLKIRSTKLEDSAMYFCASRRDEKLFFGSGTQLSVL.